This T cell receptor (beta chain) was identified in a study of blood T cell repertoires in COVID-19. Study at large: Donors in the United States, Italy and Spain gave samples during acute or convalescent COVID-19.

CDR1 and CDR2 from the germline V gene are SGHAT and FQNNGV. This CDR3 contains 16 residues. Trimming took 5 bases from V and 0 from J, leaving 11 bases between them. In the authors' workflow: Cell counts per sample came from amplifying reference gene primers. The method was immunoSEQ multiplex PCR; TCRdb's version includes in-frame clones alone and lacks a portion of them. That table supplies the V and J calls and clone size; D and trimming were determined from the DNA. The sample holds some 57,000 clones; around 90% are singletons and the top ten take over 5.5%. The receptor was isolated from a human donor in a cohort sampled during active COVID-19. The sample was peripheral blood. The chain uses TRBV11-2 and TRBJ1-6; no clear D gene. The CDR3 protein is CASSVQWSSYNSPLHF. DNA of the CDR3: TGTGCCAGCAGCGTTCAGTGGAGCTCCTATAATTCACCCCTCCACTTT.